This TCR beta chain comes out of a study of blood T cell repertoires in COVID-19. Study-wide background: T cells, B-cell-depleted T cells, or PBMCs supplied cDNA or gDNA.

V lost 3 bases to trimming and J lost 1 base; unmatched junction nucleotides: 5. The CDR3 is 16 residues long. Germline assignment: CDR1 SGHRS and CDR2 YFSETQ. Profiled with immunoSEQ multiplex PCR; TCRdb holds only in-frame clones, not every one. Of about 280,000 clones in the sample, 85% were seen once. Sequenced input: PBMCs or T cells enriched from blood (not recorded which). The chain carries TRBV5-1 and TRBJ2-2; TRBD2 matches at 8 bases. This clonotype originated in a woman between 50 and 59 years old who had recovered from COVID-19. CDR3 protein: CASSWGTRGNTGELFF. For the CDR3, the DNA is TGCGCCAGCAGCTGGGGGACTAGAGGGAACACCGGGGAGCTGTTTTTT.